The 30 T cell receptor beta chains given below trace back to one sample, sequenced in a study of blood T cells in healthy people across ages. Primers used in a second PCR of about 7 to 12 cycles were a sample-barcoded 5' primer and a J-beta primer mix. MiXCR was run by TCRdb on the 5' RACE reads, yielding one entry per CDR3 protein. The data show roughly 900,000 distinct CDR3 sequences, 45% to 50% seen once. Sequencing was carried out using blood. Source of these receptors: a man aged 25 to 45 in good health.

The gene calls are TRBV29-1 and TRBJ2-5, with 7 nucleotides matching TRBD1. The trim removed 6 bases at V and 5 bases at J, leaving 3 bases unmatched. Germline V gene data show CDR1 as SQVTM and CDR2 as ANQGSEA. This CDR3 is 11 amino acids long. The CDR3 DNA reads TGCAGCGTGGGGACAGTGGAGACCCAGTACTTC. Translated: CSVGTVETQYF.

The gene calls are TRBV5-8 and TRBJ2-1; D call uncertain. Looked up from germline, CDR1 is SGHTS and CDR2 is YDEGEE. This CDR3 has 15 residues. Trimming pared 2 bases from V and 8 bases from J, leaving 17 bases between. In nucleotides, the CDR3 is TGTGCCAGCAGCTTTGGGCCGATTTCCGCGGATGAGCAGTTCTTC. Its protein is CASSFGPISADEQFF. Supplemented by reference TRBV5-8 and TRBJ2-1, the full variable domain reads EAGVTQSPTHLIKTRGQQATLRCSPISGHTSVYWYQQALGLGLQFLLWYDEGEERNRGNFPPRFSGRQFPNYSSELNVNALELEDSALYLCASSFGPISADEQFFGPGTRLTVL.

This clonotype has at least ten counts. The rearrangement links TRBV20-1 to TRBJ2-7; D remains ambiguous. The CDR3 runs to 12 residues. V was trimmed by 3 bases and J by 6 bases, leaving 12 bases between them. In germline, CDR1 is DFQATT, CDR2 SNEGSKA (reference sequence). The CDR3 sequence is CSASSPVGEQYF. CDR3 in DNA: TGCAGTGCTAGTTCCCCCGTTGGCGAGCAGTACTTC.

This clonotype was seen repeatedly, ten times or more. The rearrangement joins TRBV28 to TRBJ1-5; D not certain. The CDR3 length is 18 residues. The V gene's germline CDR1 is MDHEN and CDR2 SYDVKM. The V end was cut by 3 bases, the J end by 2 bases, with 20 bases between. DNA for the CDR3: TGTGCCAGCAGTTTTTTAGGGTTGAGGGCTCGGGGCAATCAGCCCCAGCATTTT. It codes for CASSFLGLRARGNQPQHF.

This clonotype has only one observation. The genes are TRBV20-1 and TRBJ2-1; D tentatively reads TRBD1 or TRBD2 (6 bases each). V was pared by 6 bases and J by 3 bases, with 12 bases between. The CDR3 is 13 amino acids. CDR1 is DFQATT and CDR2 is SNEGSKA in the germline V gene (reference sequence). The CDR3: CSARRGNYNEQFF. The CDR3 coding sequence is TGCAGTGCACGGAGGGGGAACTACAATGAGCAGTTCTTC.

The J gene is TRBJ2-2, the V gene TRBV4-3; D uncertain. This CDR3 has 13 residues. V was trimmed by 2 bases and J by 1 base, leaving 2 bases between them. CDR1 LGHNA and CDR2 YSLEER come from the germline V gene. In nucleotides, the CDR3 is TGCGCCAGCAGCCAAATGAACACCGGGGAGCTGTTTTTT. Translated, it gives CASSQMNTGELFF.

The chain uses TRBV4-1 and TRBJ2-1; no clear D. CDR1 and CDR2 from the germline V gene are MGHRA and YSYEKL. Trimming stripped 0 bases from V and 0 bases from J, with 12 bases between. The CDR3 extends over 17 amino acids. For the CDR3, the DNA is TGCGCCAGCAGCCAAGACTACGCGCCGAGCTCCTACAATGAGCAGTTCTTC. Translating gives CASSQDYAPSSYNEQFF.

The chain couples TRBV6-1 to TRBJ1-5, with D hard to call. The ends were cut back, 8 bases at V and 11 bases at J, with 10 bases in the middle. The germline CDR1 and CDR2 sequences are MNHNS and SASEGT. This CDR3 contains 10 residues. The CDR3 DNA reads as TGTGCCAGCGGTTTAACAGCCCAGCATTTT. It codes for CASGLTAQHF.

Comment on this clonotype: This may stem from a read error, because a much larger clone lies one nucleotide away. The J gene is TRBJ2-7, the V gene TRBV7-2; 8 bases align to TRBD2. The DNA end is more similar to TRBJ2-5, so the J call may be wrong. Germline V gene sequence: CDR1 SGHTA, CDR2 FQGNSA. The CDR3 consists of 16 residues. The CDR3 region is CANSFRRTSRTETQYF. The CDR3 DNA reads TGTGCCAACAGCTTCCGCCGGACTAGCCGGACAGAGACCCAGTACTTC.

The genes are TRBV7-2 and TRBJ2-7; weak D call: TRBD2 (5 bases). With 3 bases removed from V and 0 bases from J, the gap between germline ends came to 12 bases. CDR1 and CDR2 (germline): SGHTA, FQGNSA. The CDR3 runs to 15 residues. The CDR3 spells CASSFERKRSYEQYF. The CDR3, as DNA: TGTGCCAGCAGCTTCGAGCGGAAGCGCTCCTACGAGCAGTACTTC.

Only a few counts were recorded for this clonotype. The genes are TRBV3-1 and TRBJ1-2; D is unresolved. V lost 5 bases and J lost 3, with 10 bases in between. The CDR3 runs 13 residues. CDR1 LGHDT and CDR2 YNNKEL come from the germline V gene (reference sequence). In DNA form, the CDR3 reads TGTGCCAGCAGCTGGGCGGGAGACTATGGCTACACCTTC. It encodes CASSWAGDYGYTF. Full variable domain (outside the CDR3, taken from reference TRBV3-1 and TRBJ1-2): DTAVSQTPKYLVTQMGNDKSIKCEQNLGHDTMYWYKQDSKKFLKIMFSYNNKELIINETVPNRFSPKSPDKAHLNLHINSLELGDSAVYFCASSWAGDYGYTFGSGTRLTVV.

The rearrangement uses TRBV4-3 and TRBJ2-1; 9 bases map to TRBD2. Germline V gives CDR1 LGHNA, CDR2 YSLEER. The CDR3 totals 14 residues. The V segment lost 0 bases and the J segment 8 bases; nucleotides outside the gene matches: 2. The CDR3 region has the DNA TGCGCCAGCAGCCAAGATGGACTAGCGTATGAGCAGTTCTTC. Residues: CASSQDGLAYEQFF.

This clonotype was seen a few times. The chain is built from TRBV12-3 or TRBV12-4 and TRBJ2-2; D is unclear. The germline V and J ends were trimmed by 3 bases and 3 bases, with 14 bases remaining between them. The CDR3 is made up of 16 amino acids. This CDR3 reads CASSLSTYTDTGELFF. The CDR3 nucleotides are TGTGCCAGCAGTTTGTCCACTTATACCGACACCGGGGAGCTGTTTTTT.

CDR3 amino acids: CSARQATSGCTDTQYF. Written as DNA, the CDR3 is TGCAGTGCTAGACAGGCGACTAGCGGGTGCACAGATACGCAGTATTTT. V usage is TRBV20-1 and J usage is TRBJ2-3; 10 nucleotides align to TRBD2. The CDR3 contains 16 residues. Germline loops: CDR1 DFQATT, CDR2 SNEGSKA (reference sequence). The V segment lost 2 bases and the J segment 1 base; nucleotides outside the gene matches: 6.

The genes are TRBV5-5 and TRBJ2-1, with 11 bases lining up with TRBD2. Germline loops: CDR1 SGHKS, CDR2 YYEKEE (reference sequence). The CDR3 covers 16 residues. With 6 bases clipped from V and 4 bases from J, the junction kept 9 bases outside the gene matches. CDR3 nucleotide sequence: TGTGCCAGCACCAGTCTTCTAGCGGGGGGTTACAATGAGCAGTTCTTC. Translated, it gives CASTSLLAGGYNEQFF.

This clonotype was seen only a few times. The chain joins TRBV15 to TRBJ2-7, with D tentatively TRBD1 or TRBD2 (5 bases each). Trimming pared 0 bases from V and 1 base from J, leaving 10 bases between. Germline-derived CDR1 and CDR2 are LNHNV and YYDKDF (reference sequence). There are 15 residues in the CDR3. The CDR3 DNA reads as TGTGCCACCAGCAGAGATCTGGGGGTATCCTACGAGCAGTACTTC. Protein sequence: CATSRDLGVSYEQYF.

The chain has TRBV7-2 and TRBJ1-6, with D possibly matching TRBD1 (6 bases). The V and J ends lost 5 bases and 8 bases respectively, with 10 bases between them. The CDR3 totals 13 residues. The V gene's germline CDR1 is SGHTA and CDR2 FQGNSA. The CDR3: CASSPNRDSPLHF. CDR3 coding DNA: TGTGCCAGCAGCCCTAACAGGGATTCACCCCTCCACTTT.

This clonotype was observed a handful of times. The rearrangement links TRBV27 to TRBJ2-7; TRBD2 agrees at 8 bases. The CDR3 totals 15 residues. V gave up 5 bases and J gave up 2 bases; unmatched junction bases: 8. Per germline, CDR1 MNHEY and CDR2 SMNVEV (reference sequence). This CDR3 reads CASSERIGGAYEQYF. CDR3 in DNA: TGTGCCAGCAGTGAGAGGATCGGGGGGGCCTACGAGCAGTACTTC.

This clonotype was found a few times. The rearrangement links TRBV2 to TRBJ2-3; maybe TRBD2 (5 bases). V lost 4 bases and J lost 8, with 7 bases in between. In germline, CDR1 is SNHLY, CDR2 FYNNEI. This CDR3 contains 11 residues. CDR3 nucleotides: TGTGCCAGCAGTGCTCGGGGTACGCAGTATTTT. Its translation: CASSARGTQYF.

This clonotype has only a few counts. The chain joins TRBV7-2 to TRBJ2-3, with 10 bases matching TRBD2. The CDR3 consists of 19 residues. Germline values: CDR1 SGHTA, CDR2 FQGNSA. V shed 4 bases and J 1 base; nucleotides not matched to a gene: 14. The CDR3 nucleotides read TGTGCCAGCAGCTCACCACTTCGACTAGCGGGCTGGGGCACAGATACGCAGTATTTT. Translating it yields CASSSPLRLAGWGTDTQYF.

This CDR3 reads CASTRPGTGNEQFF. The CDR3 DNA reads as TGTGCCAGCACCCGTCCCGGGACAGGGAATGAGCAGTTCTTC. This sequence joins TRBV28 and TRBJ2-1, with TRBD1 matching over 9 bases. There are 14 residues in the CDR3. Germline V CDR1 and CDR2: MDHEN, SYDVKM. Trimming removed 7 bases from V and 7 bases from J; junction bases left unmatched: 8.

Ten or more counts support this clonotype. The V and J genes are TRBV28 and TRBJ2-7; tentative D call: TRBD2 (6 bases). CDR3 length: 13 amino acids. The ends were cut back, 2 bases at V and 5 bases at J, with 10 bases in the middle. Germline lookup yields CDR1 MDHEN and CDR2 SYDVKM. The CDR3 nucleotides read TGTGCCAGCAGTTTAGCTAGCGCCAACGAGCAGTACTTC. It translates to CASSLASANEQYF.

This chain connects TRBV4-3 to TRBJ2-5; D not certain. Trimming took 0 bases from V and 4 from J, leaving 12 bases between them. Germline V gives CDR1 LGHNA, CDR2 YSLEER. This CDR3 region has 15 residues. The CDR3 loop is CASSQDMARVETQYF. In nucleotides, the CDR3 is TGCGCCAGCAGCCAAGATATGGCTAGGGTAGAGACCCAGTACTTC.

This clonotype was observed a few times. This chain connects TRBV29-1 to TRBJ1-2; 10 bases agree with TRBD1. CDR1 and CDR2 (germline): SQVTM, ANQGSEA. Trimming removed 8 bases from V and 8 bases from J; junction bases left unmatched: 5. The CDR3 has 11 amino acids. The CDR3 bases are TGCAGCCCGGACAGGGGGGCCGGCTACACCTTC. This gives the protein CSPDRGAGYTF.

This chain joins TRBV6-5 and TRBJ2-7, with 8 bases that match TRBD1. Trimming removed 2 bases from V and 5 bases from J; junction bases left unmatched: 2. The germline V gene has CDR1 MNHEY and CDR2 SVGAGI. This CDR3 comprises 13 residues. CDR3 DNA sequence: TGTGCCAGCAGTTACCAGGACAGGGACGAGCAGTACTTC. Its translation: CASSYQDRDEQYF.

V and J are TRBV28 and TRBJ2-5, with D perhaps assigned TRBD1 or TRBD2 (6 bases each). The better agreement between TRBJ2-4 and the DNA end casts doubt on the J call. The CDR3 runs 16 residues. The germline V gene encodes CDR1 MDHEN and CDR2 SYDVKM. This CDR3 reads CASTPRGEGSKNIQYF. The CDR3 DNA follows: TGTGCCAGCACCCCGAGGGGGGAAGGGTCCAAAAACATTCAGTACTTC.

The chain uses TRBV7-2 and TRBJ2-4; D call uncertain. The better agreement between TRBJ2-7 and the DNA end casts doubt on the J call. The CDR3 sequence is 13 residues long. The germline V gene encodes CDR1 SGHTA and CDR2 FQGNSA. This CDR3 is CASSLAIRPEQYF. Written as DNA, the CDR3 is TGTGCCAGCAGCTTAGCTATCCGCCCCGAGCAGTACTTC.

Only a few counts were recorded for this clonotype. This chain uses TRBV28 with TRBJ1-2, with 7 bases fitting TRBD1. This CDR3 spans 13 amino acids. Germline V gene data show CDR1 as MDHEN and CDR2 as SYDVKM. The ends lost 6 bases at V and 4 bases at J; junction bases unmatched: 5. CDR3 region: CASREGQAYGYTF. The CDR3 bases are TGTGCCAGCAGGGAAGGACAGGCCTATGGCTACACCTTC.

The chain is built from TRBV20-1 and TRBJ2-3; possibly TRBD2 for D (7 bases). The CDR3 length is 16 residues. V lost 0 bases and J 5 bases, leaving 18 bases between the germline ends. The germline gives CDR1 DFQATT, CDR2 SNEGSKA (reference sequence). CDR3 protein: CSAREPRRGAGDTQYF. The DNA of the CDR3 is TGCAGTGCTAGAGAACCCCGTCGGGGGGCAGGAGATACGCAGTATTTT.

The chain uses TRBV20-1 and TRBJ2-7; 10 bases map to TRBD2. The CDR3 totals 13 residues. CDR1 and CDR2 (germline): DFQATT, SNEGSKA (reference sequence). The V and J ends lost 8 bases and 3 bases, in that order; junction bases with no gene match: 7. CDR3 nucleotides: TGCAGTCGGACCGGACTAGCGGACTACGAGCAGTACTTC. It translates to CSRTGLADYEQYF.